This TCR beta chain was profiled in a study of blood T cell repertoires in COVID-19. At the level of the study: The United States, Italy and Spain supplied acute and convalescent COVID-19 samples.

In the authors' workflow: Amplification with reference gene primers provided the estimates of nucleated cell counts. The method was immunoSEQ multiplex PCR; TCRdb's version includes in-frame clones alone and lacks a portion of them. From that table come the V and J calls and clone size; the DNA was used to work out D and trimming. The sample lists about 370,000 clones, 80% to 90% seen once, with more than 9% in the top ten. With 5 bases clipped from V and 3 bases from J, the junction kept 3 bases outside the gene matches. This CDR3 spans 14 amino acids. Germline V gene lookup returns CDR1 SGHTA and CDR2 FQGTGA.

The V call is TRBV7-3, the J call TRBJ2-3, with TRBD2 matching over 9 bases. Sequencing was performed on peripheral blood. The source is a woman aged 25-40 years with COVID-19, enrolled during active disease. The CDR3 region is CASSRSGRTDTQYF. The CDR3 DNA sequence: TGTGCCAGCAGCCGTAGCGGGAGAACAGATACGCAGTATTTT.